Below, 20 T cell receptor beta chains from the same sample are listed, as sequenced in a study of blood T cell repertoires in COVID-19. Profiling relied on immunoSEQ multiplex PCR, and the TCRdb table lists in-frame clones only, not all of them. The sample has some 250,000 clones; about 87% are singletons. The specimen sequenced was peripheral blood. The receptors shown here come from a woman between 65 and 79 years old with active or convalescent COVID-19.

The V gene is TRBV7-2, the J gene TRBJ2-3; weak D call: TRBD2 (7 bases). The CDR3 contains 19 residues. V lost 0 bases, J lost 5 bases, and 24 bases lay in between. Germline V gives CDR1 SGHTA, CDR2 FQGNSA. The CDR3 sequence: CASSLAFVLVGGQGDTQYF. As DNA, the CDR3 is TGTGCCAGCAGCTTAGCATTCGTACTGGTGGGGGGGCAAGGAGATACGCAGTATTTT.

This sequence joins TRBV19 and TRBJ1-5, with D possibly TRBD1 on 5 matching bases. Germline CDR1 is LNHDA and CDR2 is SQIVND (reference sequence). The CDR3 consists of 15 residues. Trimming took 7 bases from V and 3 from J, leaving 16 bases between them. CDR3 loop: CASTQRTGVNQPQHF. For the CDR3, the DNA is TGTGCCAGTACCCAAAGAACAGGAGTCAATCAGCCCCAGCATTTT.

The chain uses TRBV11-2 and TRBJ1-2; the D is unclear. Germline CDR1 is SGHAT and CDR2 is FQNNGV. The length of the CDR3 is 13 residues. With 5 bases removed from V and 2 bases from J, the gap between germline ends came to 9 bases. CDR3 coding DNA: TGTGCCAGCAGCCCTGGACTGAACTATGGCTACACCTTC. This translates into CASSPGLNYGYTF.

This clone was observed a few times. The chain joins TRBV7-2 to TRBJ2-2, with a tentative D call TRBD1 (6 bases). Germline V gives CDR1 SGHTA, CDR2 FQGNSA. V was trimmed by 1 base and J by 5 bases, leaving 8 bases between them. The CDR3 has 14 residues. The CDR3 reads CASSLERGTGELFF. CDR3 DNA sequence: TGTGCCAGCAGCTTAGAGAGGGGGACCGGGGAGCTGTTTTTT.

This chain connects TRBV6-5 to TRBJ2-7; D possibly corresponds to TRBD1 (5 bases). The CDR3 contains 13 residues. Germline V gene sequence: CDR1 MNHEY, CDR2 SVGAGI. With 5 bases removed from V and 4 bases from J, the gap between germline ends came to 12 bases. DNA for the CDR3: TGTGCCAGCAGTACTCAGGGATCGTACGAGCAGTACTTC. It specifies CASSTQGSYEQYF.

The rearrangement links TRBV4-3 to TRBJ1-2; D is unresolved. Germline assignment: CDR1 LGHNA and CDR2 YSLEER. V was trimmed by 2 bases and J by 8 bases, leaving 15 bases between them. CDR3 length: 14 amino acids. CDR3 nucleotide sequence: TGCGCCAGCAGCCAAACTGTGCGGTTGGCCGGCTACACCTTC. This translates into CASSQTVRLAGYTF.

V gene TRBV4-3 combines with J gene TRBJ2-1; 9 nucleotides match TRBD1. From germline, CDR1 is LGHNA and CDR2 YSLEER. V lost 3 bases to trimming and J lost 6 bases; unmatched junction nucleotides: 6. The CDR3 loop spans 15 amino acids. CDR3 sequence: CASSHSGQGSNEQFF. In DNA form, the CDR3 reads TGCGCCAGCAGCCATTCAGGACAGGGGAGCAATGAGCAGTTCTTC.

The V and J genes are TRBV4-3 and TRBJ1-4; no reliable D call. CDR3 length: 16 amino acids. Trimming cost V 5 bases and J 0 bases, with 13 bases left between them. Germline V CDR1 and CDR2: LGHNA, YSLEER. The CDR3 loop reads CASSYSYGTTNEKLFF. The CDR3 DNA reads as TGCGCCAGCAGCTATTCCTACGGTACAACTAATGAAAAACTGTTTTTT.

V is TRBV18 and J is TRBJ2-2, with 9 bases fitting TRBD1. CDR3 size: 17 residues. In germline, CDR1 is KGHSH, CDR2 LQKENI. V lost 8 bases to trimming and J lost 1 base; unmatched junction nucleotides: 11. CDR3 nucleotide sequence: TGTGCCAGCCCGAAACGGACAGGGGCCTTGAACACCGGGGAGCTGTTTTTT. The encoded protein is CASPKRTGALNTGELFF. Variable domain in full (rest from reference TRBV18 and TRBJ2-2): NAGVMQNPRHLVRRRGQEARLRCSPMKGHSHVYWYRQLPEEGLKFMVYLQKENIIDESGMPKERFSAEFPKEGPSILRIQQVVRGDSAAYFCASPKRTGALNTGELFFGEGSRLTVL.

This CDR3 reads CASSLMTGSNSPLHF. CDR3 sequence (DNA): TGTGCCAGCAGCTTAATGACAGGGTCCAATTCACCCCTCCACTTT. This sequence joins TRBV7-6 and TRBJ1-6; 7 bases map to TRBD1. Unmatched junction bases numbered 5, after V lost 2 bases and J lost 7 bases. This CDR3 has 15 residues. Per germline, CDR1 SGHVS and CDR2 FNYEAQ.

This clone showed up just a few times. The J gene is TRBJ1-5, the V gene TRBV9; D gene ambiguous. V lost 3 bases, J lost 6 bases, and 4 bases lay in between. Germline assignment: CDR1 SGDLS and CDR2 YYNGEE. The CDR3 length is 11 residues. In DNA form, the CDR3 reads TGTGCCAGCAGCGGGAGTCAGCCCCAGCATTTT. Its protein is CASSGSQPQHF.

This clone came up once. The V and J genes are TRBV5-1 and TRBJ2-3; the D gene is possibly TRBD2 (6 bases). This CDR3 spans 14 amino acids. V gave up 0 bases and J gave up 4 bases, with 9 bases separating them. Germline V lookup: CDR1 SGHRS, CDR2 YFSETQ. CDR3 amino acids: CASSLDSGPDTQYF. Written as DNA, the CDR3 is TGCGCCAGCAGCTTGGATAGCGGCCCAGATACGCAGTATTTT.

The CDR3 protein is CASSPTGGNQPQHF. In nucleotides, the CDR3 is TGTGCCAGTAGTCCCACAGGGGGCAATCAGCCCCAGCATTTT. The genes are TRBV19 and TRBJ1-5, with 7 bases that match TRBD1. This CDR3 has 14 amino acids. The V segment lost 5 bases and the J segment 2 bases; nucleotides outside the gene matches: 3. CDR1 and CDR2 (germline): LNHDA, SQIVND (reference sequence).

Here the CDR3 reads CASHRGSSYGYTF. The CDR3, as DNA: TGTGCCAGCCATAGGGGGTCTTCCTATGGCTACACCTTC. The chain is built from TRBV12-3 or TRBV12-4 and TRBJ1-2; the D gene is possibly TRBD1 (6 bases). The CDR3 runs 13 residues. Trimming took 8 bases from V and 4 from J, leaving 14 bases between them.

The genes are TRBV5-1 and TRBJ2-4, with 10 bases lining up with TRBD1. The germline CDR1 and CDR2 sequences are SGHRS and YFSETQ. CDR3 size: 16 residues. V gave up 5 bases and J gave up 2 bases; unmatched junction bases: 7. CDR3 loop: CASRSGTGATKNIQYF. CDR3 DNA sequence: TGCGCCAGCAGATCCGGGACAGGGGCAACCAAAAACATTCAGTACTTC.

CDR3 coding DNA: TGTGCCAGCAGCTCCCAAGCTGACACTAACTATGGCTACACCTTC. It encodes CASSSQADTNYGYTF. The chain combines TRBV6-5 with TRBJ1-2; D gene unclear. Germline CDR1 MNHEY, CDR2 SVGAGI. V lost 6 bases to trimming and J lost 0 bases, with 14 bases between them. This CDR3 has 15 amino acids.

CDR3 residues: CASSAERSQPQHF. In DNA form, the CDR3 reads TGTGCCAGCAGCGCAGAAAGAAGTCAGCCCCAGCATTTT. The gene calls are TRBV6-4 and TRBJ1-5; no clear D. The CDR3 is 13 amino acids. Germline lookup yields CDR1 MRHNA and CDR2 SNTAGT. V lost 6 bases, J lost 6 bases, and 12 bases lay in between.

The V gene is TRBV2, the J gene TRBJ1-2; D is unclear. Germline V gene data show CDR1 as SNHLY and CDR2 as FYNNEI. The CDR3 is 13 amino acids. V lost 6 bases and J 8 bases, leaving 16 bases between the germline ends. As DNA, the CDR3 is TGTGCCAGCAGGCGGGGTGGCACGGGGGGCTACACCTTC. Its protein is CASRRGGTGGYTF.

The rearrangement links TRBV3-1 (or the pseudogene TRBV3-2) to TRBJ2-5; D is undetermined. CDR3 length: 14 amino acids. CDR1 is LGHDT and CDR2 is YNNKEL in the germline V gene (reference sequence). V shed 1 base and J shed 8 bases, with 14 bases lying between them. The CDR3 reads CASSQAAPPGTQYF. The CDR3 bases are TGTGCCAGCAGCCAAGCGGCCCCCCCAGGAACCCAGTACTTC.

V usage is TRBV5-6 and J usage is TRBJ2-7; no definite D call. In germline, CDR1 is SGHDT, CDR2 YYEEEE. V was trimmed by 3 bases and J by 0 bases, leaving 10 bases between them. The CDR3 runs 14 residues. The CDR3 protein is CASSSPPGSYEQYF. The CDR3 nucleotides read TGTGCCAGCAGCTCTCCCCCAGGCTCCTACGAGCAGTACTTC.